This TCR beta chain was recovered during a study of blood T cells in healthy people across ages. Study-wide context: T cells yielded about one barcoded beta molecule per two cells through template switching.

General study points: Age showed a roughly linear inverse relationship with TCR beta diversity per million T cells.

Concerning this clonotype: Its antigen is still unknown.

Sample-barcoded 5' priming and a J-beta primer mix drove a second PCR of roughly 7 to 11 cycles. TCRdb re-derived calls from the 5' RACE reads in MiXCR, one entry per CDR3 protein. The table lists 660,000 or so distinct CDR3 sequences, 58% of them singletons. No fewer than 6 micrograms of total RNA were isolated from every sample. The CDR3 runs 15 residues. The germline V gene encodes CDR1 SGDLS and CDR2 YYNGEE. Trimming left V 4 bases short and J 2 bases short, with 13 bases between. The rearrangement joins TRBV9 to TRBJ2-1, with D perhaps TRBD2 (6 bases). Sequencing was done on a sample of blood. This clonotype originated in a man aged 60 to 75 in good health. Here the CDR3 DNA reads TGTGCCAGCAGCATGCGGGAAGGCACCTACAATGAGCAGTTCTTC. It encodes CASSMREGTYNEQFF.